This TCR beta chain emerged from a study of T cell changes during pregnancy in multiple sclerosis. Clones were sequenced by immunoSEQ multiplex PCR, and TCRdb holds only the in-frame ones, with some missing. This table has 100,000 or so clones, about 94% appearing once. The J segment lost 1 base and the V segment lost 6 bases, leaving 11 bases of the junction unmatched. The CDR3 length is 16 residues. Germline V gene sequence: CDR1 SGHRS, CDR2 YFSETQ. The chain carries TRBV5-1 and TRBJ2-7; 9 positions match TRBD1. This specimen was peripheral blood, taken after pregnancy. This receptor was taken from a female donor in good health, enrolled as a control in a pregnancy study. The chain's CDR3 is CASTRGTGTVSYEQYF. CDR3 bases: TGCGCCAGCACCCGGGGGACAGGGACCGTATCCTACGAGCAGTACTTC.